A selection of T cell receptor beta chains follows, all from one sample in a study of blood T cell repertoires in COVID-19. Libraries were prepared by immunoSEQ multiplex PCR; TCRdb keeps only in-frame clonotypes and omits some of them. The sample holds approximately 180,000 clones; roughly 89% are singletons and the top ten take roughly 1.5%. The source material was peripheral blood. The receptors were gathered from a woman aged 45-60 years with acute or convalescent COVID-19. The CDR3 runs from the conserved cysteine through the conserved F or W.

j_call,v_call,cdr3_aa
TRBJ2-5,TRBV6-2/TRBV6-3,CASSSPRLAEETQYF
TRBJ2-2,TRBV18,CASSGRTGPNTGELFF
TRBJ1-1,TRBV12-3/TRBV12-4,CASSSQGYTEAFF
TRBJ2-3,TRBV18,CASSLQQPQSTDTQYF
TRBJ2-7,TRBV15,CATEAQLNSYEQYF
TRBJ1-2,TRBV30,CAWSPGQLFNYGYTF
TRBJ2-1,TRBV7-3,CASSQGLAGMRNEQFF
TRBJ2-7,TRBV4-1,CASSLIQGAENEQYF
TRBJ1-5,TRBV2,CASTLGTGGNQPQHF
TRBJ2-7,TRBV6-2/TRBV6-3,CASSALAGTGSYEQYF
TRBJ1-2,TRBV19,CASSVNPQGRGNGYTF
TRBJ2-1,TRBV18,CASSPQGYNEQFF
TRBJ2-5,TRBV6-5,CASSTRETQYF
TRBJ1-1,TRBV6-5,CASSSTGRAEAFF
TRBJ2-5,TRBV18,CASSPRGRLETQYF
TRBJ2-7,TRBV6-5,CASRGLPYEQYF
TRBJ2-5,TRBV19,CASTGGGASGTQETQYF
TRBJ2-7,TRBV19,CASPTPGQGDLYF
TRBJ2-1,TRBV28,CASSSPAGQAYNEQFF
TRBJ2-7,TRBV11-3,CASSLDRYGGEQYF
TRBJ2-7,TRBV6-6,CASSWDRGRYEQYF
TRBJ2-3,TRBV3-1/TRBV3-2,CASSQDTSPPDTQYF
TRBJ2-3,TRBV4-3,CASSQDRDRSTDTQYF